This TCR beta chain was captured in a study of early T cells in non-severe SARS-CoV-2 infection. Each CDR3 protein gets one entry after TCRdb re-called the 5' RACE reads with MiXCR. The sample gives about 60,000 distinct CDR3 sequences, 11% of which show up once; 2.9% is in the top ten. The CDR3 spans 11 residues. V shed 5 bases and J shed 5 bases, with 6 bases lying between them. The germline V gene has CDR1 SEHNR and CDR2 FQNEAQ (reference sequence). This chain joins TRBV7-9 and TRBJ1-1; no clear D gene. The sample here was whole blood, taken at baseline. The receptor was isolated from an adult who was a healthcare worker with PCR-confirmed SARS-CoV-2 infection or an uninfected control (not recorded which). For the CDR3, the DNA is TGTGCCAGCAGCCGAGTAACTGAAGCTTTCTTT. It encodes CASSRVTEAFF.